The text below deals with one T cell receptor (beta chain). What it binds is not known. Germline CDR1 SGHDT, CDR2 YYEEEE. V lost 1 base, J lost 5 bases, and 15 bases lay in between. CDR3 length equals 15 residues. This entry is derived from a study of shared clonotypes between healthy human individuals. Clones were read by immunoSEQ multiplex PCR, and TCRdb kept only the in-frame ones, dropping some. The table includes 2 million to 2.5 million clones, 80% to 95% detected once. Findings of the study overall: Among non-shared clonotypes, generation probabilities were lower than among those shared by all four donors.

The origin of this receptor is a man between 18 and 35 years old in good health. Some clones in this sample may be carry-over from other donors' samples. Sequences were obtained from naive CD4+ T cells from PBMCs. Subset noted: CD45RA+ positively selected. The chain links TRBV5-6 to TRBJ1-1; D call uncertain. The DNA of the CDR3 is TGTGCCAGCAGCTTGTTCACGGGGATCTATACTGAAGCTTTCTTT. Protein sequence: CASSLFTGIYTEAFF. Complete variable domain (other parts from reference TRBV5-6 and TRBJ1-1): DAGVTQSPTHLIKTRGQQVTLRCSPKSGHDTVSWYQQALGQGPQFIFQYYEEEERQRGNFPDRFSGHQFPNYSSELNVNALLLGDSALYLCASSLFTGIYTEAFFGQGTRLTVV.